This TCR beta chain was captured by sequencing in a study of response to subunit inactivated influenza vaccine. Looked up from germline, CDR1 is SGHTA and CDR2 is FQGNSA. This CDR3 contains 17 residues. Unmatched junction bases numbered 9, after V lost 1 base and J lost 0 bases. MiXCR was run by TCRdb on the RT-PCR reads, yielding one entry per CDR3 protein. The sample contains a few hundred thousand distinct CDR3 sequences, approximately 14% of which appear only once. This clonotype was picked up a small number of times. The chain has TRBV7-2 and TRBJ2-7, with 7 bases aligning to TRBD1. This TCR derives from a man aged 50-60 years who received an inactivated influenza vaccine. The sequences come from PBMCs from blood, collected 11 to 12 days after vaccination. CDR3 sequence reads: CASSLGGIDRDSYEQYF. The CDR3 nucleotides read TGTGCCAGCAGCTTAGGGGGTATTGACAGGGACTCCTACGAGCAGTACTTC.